Listed here is a single TCR beta chain. The antigen remains unidentified. The data were obtained in a study of cytomegalovirus exposure and HLA in healthy donors. Regarding the study as a whole: Specific recognition of CMV antigens was confirmed in vitro for a few chains (all CMV-associated). Most sequenced TCRs were rare (though some public TCRs occurred in many donors). Per published reports, the classifier diagnosed cytomegalovirus status with high specificity and sensitivity. TCR clusters originating in the first cohort tended to co-occur in the 110 or so validation repertoires, according to a later analysis.

V was shortened by 1 base and J by 2 bases, with 12 bases between the two germline ends. The CDR3 spans 16 residues. Germline CDR1 and CDR2: SGHDN and FVKESK. The method was immunoSEQ multiplex PCR; TCRdb's version includes in-frame clones alone and lacks a portion of them. Of 150,000 to 200,000 clones listed, 80% to 90% are singletons. The clonotype was recovered from a woman aged 25-40 years in good health and CMV-seronegative. The material sequenced was PBMCs. The chain combines TRBV14 with TRBJ1-3; possibly TRBD1 for D (6 bases). The CDR3 here is CASSQAGGTPGNTIYF. Here the CDR3 DNA reads TGTGCCAGCAGCCAAGCGGGGGGGACACCTGGAAACACCATATATTTT.